Below, 27 T cell receptor beta chains from the same sample are listed, as sequenced in a study of T cell responses to AZD1222 COVID-19 vaccine (dated by TCRdb to about 2021). The time point label of this sample denotes: baseline before first vaccination. Libraries came from the immunoSEQ multiplex PCR assay. TCRdb limited this immuneACCESS table to in-frame rearrangements with V and J called. A share of clones is missing; checked studies link under half to unresolved V genes, and the rest is unexplained. The sample has 95,000 to 130,000 clones on record, roughly 87% of them singletons. The leading ten clones occupy 6.5% to 8.5% of the sample. Sequenced here: peripheral blood, sampled on day 0 of AZD1222 vaccination. These receptors originate from an adult in good health.

This clone came up a few times. The chain joins TRBV12-3 or TRBV12-4 to TRBJ2-1; D not certain. This CDR3 is built from 10 residues. V lost 2 bases, J lost 11 bases, and 4 bases lay in between. The CDR3 sequence: CASSLFKQFF. The CDR3 DNA reads TGTGCCAGCAGTTTATTCAAGCAGTTCTTC.

This clone was found a few times. The CDR3 sequence: CASSSISDRAGEAFF. In nucleotides, the CDR3 is TGTGCCAGCAGTTCCATATCGGACAGGGCCGGTGAAGCTTTCTTT. The rearrangement links TRBV6-5 to TRBJ1-1; 8 bases agree with TRBD1. With V trimmed by 4 bases and J by 7 bases, 11 bases remained unmatched. This CDR3 is built from 15 residues. The germline V gene has CDR1 MNHEY and CDR2 SVGAGI.

This clone was observed a few times. This chain uses TRBV30 with TRBJ1-2, with 8 nucleotides matching TRBD1. The length of the CDR3 is 15 residues. V lost 2 bases to trimming and J lost 2 bases; unmatched junction nucleotides: 7. Germline V CDR1 and CDR2: GTSNPN, SVGIG (reference sequence). The CDR3 DNA sequence: TGTGCCTGGAGTACCGCAGGGGGCTCGAACTATGGCTACACCTTC. It translates to CAWSTAGGSNYGYTF.

The genes are TRBV19 and TRBJ2-2, with 8 bases fitting TRBD2. V shed 7 bases, J shed 5 bases, and the junction held 15 bases outside the gene matches. Germline values: CDR1 LNHDA, CDR2 SQIVND (reference sequence). The CDR3 has 17 residues. Written as DNA, the CDR3 is TGTGCCAGTACCCAATATCCCAGCGGGAGTGGTACCGGGGAGCTGTTTTTT. Amino acids: CASTQYPSGSGTGELFF.

The rearrangement links TRBV9 to TRBJ1-2; D gene unclear. In germline, CDR1 is SGDLS, CDR2 YYNGEE. CDR3 length: 13 residues. Trimming stripped 4 bases from V and 4 bases from J, with 11 bases between. The CDR3 DNA sequence: TGTGCCAGCAGCCCTTACGACGGCTATGGCTACACCTTC. Translation: CASSPYDGYGYTF.

The rearrangement links TRBV19 to TRBJ2-2, with D hard to call. Germline V gives CDR1 LNHDA, CDR2 SQIVND (reference sequence). The length of the CDR3 is 13 residues. V dropped 5 bases and J dropped 7 bases, with 11 bases sitting between them. The CDR3 is CASSPVLGGELFF. In nucleotides, the CDR3 is TGTGCCAGTAGTCCGGTGCTTGGCGGGGAGCTGTTTTTT.

This chain links TRBV27 with TRBJ1-5; D not certain. Germline lookup yields CDR1 MNHEY and CDR2 SMNVEV (reference sequence). The ends were cut back, 4 bases at V and 0 bases at J, with 25 bases in the middle. The CDR3 has 20 amino acids. In DNA, the CDR3 is TGTGCCAGCAGTTCTACACACCAACAGAATGATTGCTATAGCAATCAGCCCCAGCATTTT. This codes for CASSSTHQQNDCYSNQPQHF.

The chain employs TRBV11-3 and TRBJ1-6; D may be TRBD1 (5 bases). V lost 3 bases and J 2 bases, leaving 17 bases between the germline ends. The CDR3 runs 18 residues. The germline gives CDR1 SGHNT, CDR2 YENEEA. This CDR3 reads CASSFRTGTLTYNSPLHF. The CDR3 nucleotides read TGTGCCAGCAGCTTTAGAACAGGAACCTTGACCTATAATTCACCCCTCCACTTT.

V and J are TRBV30 and TRBJ2-1; D perhaps matches TRBD2 (6 bases). Trimming cost V 1 base and J 0 bases, with 19 bases left between them. The CDR3 is 18 amino acids. In germline, CDR1 is GTSNPN, CDR2 SVGIG (reference sequence). The CDR3 DNA is TGTGCCTGGAGTGGGTGGACTACAAAGAGCCACTCCTACAATGAGCAGTTCTTC. Protein product: CAWSGWTTKSHSYNEQFF.

This chain's CDR3 is CASSLELRGAFGTKHEQYF. CDR3 sequence (DNA): TGTGCCAGCAGTTTGGAACTGAGGGGAGCGTTTGGAACAAAACACGAGCAGTACTTC. V gene TRBV28 combines with J gene TRBJ2-7; the D gene could be TRBD1 or TRBD2 (5 bases each). The germline gives CDR1 MDHEN, CDR2 SYDVKM. Trimming removed 3 bases from V and 5 bases from J, with 29 bases in between. The CDR3 runs 19 residues.

The chain employs TRBV28 and TRBJ2-7; no clear D. The CDR3 is made up of 16 amino acids. V was pared by 7 bases and J by 1 base, with 20 bases between. The germline V gene has CDR1 MDHEN and CDR2 SYDVKM. DNA of the CDR3: TGTGCCAGCAATGGAGTAGGCCTTACCAGATCCTACGAGCAGTACTTC. Translation gives CASNGVGLTRSYEQYF.

The genes are TRBV2 and TRBJ1-1; perhaps TRBD1 as D (5 bases). The CDR3 consists of 12 residues. Trimming stripped 10 bases from V and 6 bases from J, with 15 bases between. The germline V gene encodes CDR1 SNHLY and CDR2 FYNNEI. CDR3 amino acids: CATRKGPPEAFF. The CDR3 region has the DNA TGTGCCACAAGGAAGGGACCCCCTGAAGCTTTCTTT.

This clone was counted only a few times. The genes are TRBV5-8 and TRBJ2-2; D ambiguous. Germline CDR1 and CDR2: SGHTS and YDEGEE. The CDR3 extends over 15 amino acids. Trimming shortened V by 1 base and J by 1 base, and 8 bases separated the two germline ends. The CDR3 nucleotides are TGTGCCAGCAGCTTGTTTTACCAGAACACCGGGGAGCTGTTTTTT. As protein: CASSLFYQNTGELFF.

The chain employs TRBV10-3 and TRBJ1-1; D is ambiguous. Trimming left V 6 bases short and J 4 bases short, with 9 bases between. The CDR3 extends over 12 amino acids. Looked up from germline, CDR1 is ENHRY and CDR2 is SYGVKD. This CDR3 is CAISTDGTEAFF. CDR3 DNA: TGTGCCATCAGCACGGACGGCACTGAAGCTTTCTTT.

The chain employs TRBV5-4 and TRBJ2-2; D gene uncertain. Looked up from germline, CDR1 is SGHNT and CDR2 is YYREEE (reference sequence). V lost 2 bases and J lost 4, with 6 bases in between. The CDR3 runs 13 residues. The CDR3 loop reads CASSFKGTGELFF. As DNA, the CDR3 is TGTGCCAGCAGCTTTAAGGGCACCGGGGAGCTGTTTTTT.

The rearrangement links TRBV28 to TRBJ2-2; possibly TRBD1 for D (6 bases). Trimming removed 1 base at V and 6 bases at J, with 15 bases between. The V gene's germline CDR1 is MDHEN and CDR2 SYDVKM. This CDR3 is built from 16 residues. CDR3 in amino acids: CASSLYGRGNPGELFF. The CDR3, as DNA: TGTGCCAGCAGTTTATATGGCAGGGGTAACCCCGGGGAGCTGTTTTTT.

V usage is TRBV3-1 (or the pseudogene TRBV3-2) and J usage is TRBJ1-4; 9 bases agree with TRBD1. J lost 4 bases, V lost 1 base, and 4 bases had no gene match. Germline V gene data show CDR1 as LGHDT and CDR2 as YNNKEL (reference sequence). The CDR3 contains 16 residues. The CDR3 sequence: CASSQAGGQGNEKLFF. For the CDR3, the DNA is TGTGCCAGCAGCCAAGCCGGGGGACAGGGTAATGAAAAACTGTTTTTT.

The rearrangement uses TRBV2 and TRBJ2-1; a weak D match, TRBD2 (6 bases). Germline CDR1 reads SNHLY; CDR2 reads FYNNEI. The CDR3 has 18 amino acids. Trimming pared 7 bases from V and 0 bases from J, leaving 22 bases between. The CDR3 DNA is TGTGCCAGCACGAATAGCGGCCCCCTCGGCGGCTCCTACAATGAGCAGTTCTTC. It is translated as CASTNSGPLGGSYNEQFF.

The sample holds a few counts of this clone. The V call is TRBV5-1, the J call TRBJ2-1, with D possibly matching TRBD2 (6 bases). The CDR3 loop spans 16 amino acids. The ends were cut back, 1 base at V and 7 bases at J, with 18 bases in the middle. Germline V lookup: CDR1 SGHRS, CDR2 YFSETQ. CDR3 region: CASSLFGDDGGNEQFF. As DNA, the CDR3 is TGCGCCAGCAGCTTGTTCGGCGATGACGGGGGAAATGAGCAGTTCTTC.

This sequence joins TRBV27 and TRBJ1-6; D is undetermined. Germline values: CDR1 MNHEY, CDR2 SMNVEV (reference sequence). V gave up 7 bases and J gave up 4 bases, with 20 bases separating them. The CDR3 covers 17 residues. The CDR3 here is CASNLRGRNHYNSPLHF. In DNA form, the CDR3 reads TGTGCCAGCAACCTTCGAGGGAGAAACCATTATAATTCACCCCTCCACTTT.

A few counts support this clone. The V and J genes are TRBV6-5 and TRBJ2-7; 9 bases line up with TRBD1. Germline V gene data show CDR1 as MNHEY and CDR2 as SVGAGI. V gave up 4 bases and J gave up 7 bases; unmatched junction bases: 14. The CDR3 loop spans 16 amino acids. The CDR3 DNA follows: TGTGCCAGCAGTTCTCCGGGACAGGGTAACCGTCAAGAGCAGTACTTC. Translation: CASSSPGQGNRQEQYF.

The CDR3 sequence: CASSEKNYGYTF. CDR3 bases: TGTGCCAGCAGTGAAAAAAACTATGGCTACACCTTC. This chain links TRBV5-5 with TRBJ1-2; D gene unclear. The CDR3 consists of 12 residues. From germline, CDR1 is SGHKS and CDR2 YYEKEE (reference sequence). The V end lost 5 bases, the J end lost 2 bases, and 7 bases lay between the germline ends.

This rearrangement joins TRBV7-2 to TRBJ1-5; TRBD1 aligns across 7 bases. Germline V gene lookup returns CDR1 SGHTA and CDR2 FQGNSA. The V segment lost 4 bases and the J segment 7 bases; nucleotides outside the gene matches: 7. The CDR3 loop spans 14 amino acids. The CDR3 protein is CASSSRQGEQPQHF. The CDR3 bases are TGTGCCAGCAGCTCCCGACAGGGAGAACAGCCCCAGCATTTT.

The rearrangement joins TRBV28 to TRBJ1-4, with D unresolved. The V end was cut by 5 bases, the J end by 2 bases, with 12 bases between. CDR3 length equals 15 residues. Germline CDR1 reads MDHEN; CDR2 reads SYDVKM. The DNA of the CDR3 is TGTGCCAGCAGTCCGCACAGCCCCACTAATGAAAAACTGTTTTTT. Protein: CASSPHSPTNEKLFF.

V and J are TRBV7-8 and TRBJ1-5; 7 nucleotides align to TRBD1. Germline lookup yields CDR1 SGHVS and CDR2 FQNEAQ. The CDR3 covers 17 residues. Trimming took 2 bases from V and 3 from J; bases not matched to a gene: 10. CDR3 loop: CASSLPLRQGVNQPQHF. The CDR3 DNA follows: TGTGCCAGCAGCTTACCCCTACGGCAGGGGGTCAATCAGCCCCAGCATTTT. Filled out from reference TRBV7-8 and TRBJ1-5, the complete variable domain reads GAGVSQSPRYKVAKRGQDVALRCDPISGHVSLFWYQQALGQGPEFLTYFQNEAQLDKSGLPSDRFFAERPEGSVSTLKIQRTQQEDSAVYLCASSLPLRQGVNQPQHFGDGTRLSIL.

The rearrangement links TRBV14 to TRBJ2-5, with D unresolved. Germline V gene lookup returns CDR1 SGHDN and CDR2 FVKESK. The V and J ends lost 4 bases and 5 bases respectively, with 11 bases between them. The CDR3 is 13 amino acids. CDR3 coding DNA: TGTGCCAGCAGCCCCCGGTTGAGGGAGACCCAGTACTTC. This codes for CASSPRLRETQYF.

The V call is TRBV19, the J call TRBJ1-5; D perhaps matches TRBD1 (5 bases). From germline, CDR1 is LNHDA and CDR2 SQIVND (reference sequence). V shed 3 bases and J shed 6 bases, with 15 bases lying between them. This CDR3 region has 15 residues. The CDR3 sequence is CASSMPRVRVQPQHF. As DNA, the CDR3 is TGTGCCAGTAGTATGCCCAGGGTCCGGGTTCAGCCCCAGCATTTT.